The 24 T cell receptor beta chains given below trace back to one sample, sequenced in a study of T-cell memory formation after mild COVID-19. TCRdb reanalysed the 5' RACE reads using MiXCR and keeps one entry per CDR3 protein. This repertoire shows 300,000 to 400,000 distinct CDR3 sequences, around 15% found once; its top ten account for 20% to 25%. The sequencing sample was made of PBMCs or a T cell subset sorted from them (not recorded which). These receptor sequences come from a man aged 18 to 29 who had mild COVID-19 (a few samples of this study predate the infection). Cell type and time point are not known.

This clonotype has a handful of counts. The CDR3 here is CASSKTSVRNEQFF. Written as DNA, the CDR3 is TGCGCCAGCAGCAAGACTAGCGTGAGGAATGAGCAGTTCTTC. V is TRBV5-1 and J is TRBJ2-1; 8 bases match TRBD2. The CDR3 runs to 14 residues. The germline CDR1 and CDR2 sequences are SGHRS and YFSETQ. Trimming at V came to 4 bases and at J to 7 bases, leaving 7 bases not matched to a gene.

The chain combines TRBV7-2 with TRBJ2-2; TRBD2 matches 7 bases. CDR3 size: 16 residues. V dropped 5 bases and J dropped 5; count of bases not matched to a gene: 11. Germline V lookup: CDR1 SGHTA, CDR2 FQGNSA. The CDR3 protein is CASSPRAGTSTGELFF. The CDR3 DNA sequence: TGTGCCAGCAGCCCCCGAGCGGGAACTAGTACCGGGGAGCTGTTTTTT.

As concerns this clonotype: An end of the junction differs from the germline gene, which may be a read error. The chain joins TRBV11-1 to TRBJ2-1; D is tentatively TRBD1 or TRBD2 (5 bases each). This CDR3 comprises 16 residues. Germline assignment: CDR1 SGHAT and CDR2 FQDESV (reference sequence). The CDR3 sequence is CASSYPRGTFYSEQFF. DNA of the CDR3: TGTGCCAGCAGTTACCCCAGAGGGACCTTTTACAGTGAGCAGTTCTTC.

This clonotype was found many times. The V gene is TRBV11-1, the J gene TRBJ2-3; TRBD1 might be the D (5 bases). With 3 bases removed from V and 4 bases from J, the gap between germline ends came to 11 bases. Germline assignment: CDR1 SGHAT and CDR2 FQDESV (reference sequence). CDR3 length equals 14 residues. CDR3 coding DNA: TGTGCCAGCAGCTTTCCAGGGAAATCAGATACGCAGTATTTT. Translated, it gives CASSFPGKSDTQYF.

The rearrangement joins TRBV7-2 to TRBJ2-7, with D possibly TRBD2 on 7 matching bases. The CDR3 contains 14 residues. The V end lost 5 bases, the J end lost 6 bases, and 17 bases lay between the germline ends. The germline CDR1 and CDR2 sequences are SGHTA and FQGNSA. CDR3 sequence: CASSAWGGRVEQYF. The DNA of the CDR3 is TGTGCCAGCAGCGCCTGGGGGGGCAGGGTCGAGCAGTACTTC. The full variable domain, in which reference TRBV7-2 and TRBJ2-7 provide the parts outside the CDR3, is GAGVSQSPSNKVTEKGKDVELRCDPISGHTALYWYRQSLGQGLEFLIYFQGNSAPDKSGLPSDRFSAERTGGSVSTLTIQRTQQEDSAVYLCASSAWGGRVEQYFGPGTRLTVT.

This clonotype has just a few counts. The chain joins TRBV3-1 to TRBJ2-5; 9 positions agree with TRBD1. CDR1 and CDR2 (germline): LGHDT, YNNKEL (reference sequence). The CDR3 runs to 18 residues. V shed 3 bases, J shed 2 bases, and the junction held 13 bases outside the gene matches. CDR3 loop: CASSHYGPGQGQQETQYF. CDR3 nucleotide sequence: TGTGCCAGCAGCCATTACGGGCCCGGACAGGGGCAACAAGAGACCCAGTACTTC.

In this sample, this clonotype turned up a few times. The chain recombines TRBV11-2 with TRBJ2-1; 7 nucleotides line up with TRBD1. V gave up 3 bases and J gave up 7 bases; unmatched junction bases: 9. CDR3 length equals 15 residues. The germline V gene has CDR1 SGHAT and CDR2 FQNNGV. The CDR3 DNA follows: TGTGCCAGCAGCTTCCGACAGGGCTCGCGGAATGAGCAGTTCTTC. Residues: CASSFRQGSRNEQFF.

This clonotype occurred a few times. This chain links TRBV12-3 or TRBV12-4 with TRBJ1-3, with D hard to call. The length of the CDR3 is 14 residues. Trimming took off 5 bases at V and 2 bases at J, with 10 bases between the two ends. CDR3 loop: CASSAGTTGNTIYF. The CDR3 DNA reads as TGTGCCAGCAGTGCGGGAACTACTGGAAACACCATATATTTT.

This rearrangement joins TRBV4-1 to TRBJ2-3; tentatively, D is TRBD2 (5 bases). Germline V lookup: CDR1 MGHRA, CDR2 YSYEKL. V shed 9 bases and J shed 10 bases, with 14 bases lying between them. This CDR3 has 11 amino acids. CDR3 DNA sequence: TGCGCCAGTAGGGAGCAAGCGGCGCAGTATTTT. It translates to CASREQAAQYF.

J is TRBJ1-1 and V is TRBV4-1; 8 bases fit TRBD1. CDR1 MGHRA and CDR2 YSYEKL come from the germline V gene. The CDR3 sequence is 14 residues long. V gave up 4 bases and J gave up 4 bases; unmatched junction bases: 5. The CDR3 nucleotides are TGCGCCAGCAGCCCCCGACAGGGGAGCACTGAAGCTTTCTTT. This translates into CASSPRQGSTEAFF.

V and J are TRBV7-8 and TRBJ1-1; D may be TRBD1 (6 bases). The CDR3 length is 16 residues. Trimming left V 5 bases short and J 0 bases short, with 16 bases between. Germline loops: CDR1 SGHVS, CDR2 FQNEAQ. As DNA, the CDR3 is TGTGCCAGCAGCGTAAATACAGGGCTCATGAACACTGAAGCTTTCTTT. Its protein product is CASSVNTGLMNTEAFF. Together with reference TRBV7-8 and TRBJ1-1, the CDR3 gives the full variable domain: GAGVSQSPRYKVAKRGQDVALRCDPISGHVSLFWYQQALGQGPEFLTYFQNEAQLDKSGLPSDRFFAERPEGSVSTLKIQRTQQEDSAVYLCASSVNTGLMNTEAFFGQGTRLTVV.

This sequence joins TRBV5-1 and TRBJ1-5; 7 bases fit TRBD1. CDR3 size: 18 residues. The trim removed 4 bases at V and 0 bases at J, leaving 13 bases unmatched. The germline gives CDR1 SGHRS, CDR2 YFSETQ. This chain's CDR3 is CASSPRGQEVNSNQPQHF. The CDR3 DNA follows: TGCGCCAGCAGCCCGAGGGGGCAGGAGGTGAATAGCAATCAGCCCCAGCATTTT.

The V call is TRBV12-3 or TRBV12-4, the J call TRBJ2-1; D gene uncertain. V lost 3 bases to trimming and J lost 9 bases, with 12 bases between them. The CDR3 is 13 residues long. The CDR3: CASSFRRASEQFF. In DNA, the CDR3 is TGTGCCAGCAGTTTTCGAAGGGCGAGTGAGCAGTTCTTC.

This chain joins TRBV7-3 and TRBJ2-2; 9 bases agree with TRBD1. This CDR3 has 16 amino acids. Unmatched junction bases numbered 11, after V lost 5 bases and J lost 7 bases. Germline assignment: CDR1 SGHTA and CDR2 FQGTGA. DNA for the CDR3: TGTGCCAGCAGCGGGACCGGGACAGGGCTAGACGGGGAGCTGTTTTTT. The encoded protein is CASSGTGTGLDGELFF.

There are a few counts of this clonotype. CDR3 coding DNA: TGTGCCAGCAGTTTCGATCAGGTGGGCACTGAAGCTTTCTTT. Translated: CASSFDQVGTEAFF. The chain recombines TRBV12-3 or TRBV12-4 with TRBJ1-1; D gene uncertain. V lost 3 bases, J lost 4 bases, and 12 bases lay in between. The CDR3 has 14 residues.

This chain connects TRBV5-1 to TRBJ2-5; unclear D gene. Germline V gene data show CDR1 as SGHRS and CDR2 as YFSETQ. Trimming stripped 1 base from V and 3 bases from J, with 16 bases between. The CDR3 extends over 16 amino acids. The CDR3 reads CASSLSSVWSKETQYF. In nucleotides, the CDR3 is TGCGCCAGCAGCTTGTCGTCCGTTTGGTCTAAAGAGACCCAGTACTTC.

This clonotype was recorded a few times. This chain uses TRBV4-3 with TRBJ2-4; the match to TRBD2 covers 7 bases. The CDR3 is made up of 16 amino acids. With V trimmed by 1 base and J by 3 bases, 6 bases remained unmatched. CDR1 and CDR2 (germline): LGHNA, YSLEER. CDR3 sequence reads: CASSQVVGGVKNIQYF. The CDR3 bases are TGCGCCAGCAGCCAAGTAGTGGGGGGGGTCAAAAACATTCAGTACTTC.

V is TRBV2 and J is TRBJ1-6; D might be TRBD1 (5 bases). Trimming stripped 4 bases from V and 0 bases from J, with 10 bases between. The V gene's germline CDR1 is SNHLY and CDR2 FYNNEI. There are 16 residues in the CDR3. In DNA form, the CDR3 reads TGTGCCAGCAGTGTTGGGGGAAGCTCCTATAATTCACCCCTCCACTTT. This gives the protein CASSVGGSSYNSPLHF.

V and J are TRBV28 and TRBJ2-5; either TRBD1 or TRBD2 may fit D (5 bases each). The germline CDR1 and CDR2 sequences are MDHEN and SYDVKM. There are 15 residues in the CDR3. Trimming stripped 6 bases from V and 0 bases from J, with 14 bases between. The CDR3 reads CASRGPREYQETQYF. The DNA of the CDR3 is TGTGCCAGCAGGGGACCCAGGGAATACCAAGAGACCCAGTACTTC.

This clonotype has just a few counts. This chain uses TRBV7-2 with TRBJ2-5, with no clear D. The CDR3 consists of 13 residues. V lost 5 bases and J lost 5, with 12 bases in between. Germline lookup yields CDR1 SGHTA and CDR2 FQGNSA. DNA of the CDR3: TGTGCCAGCAGCGTCCCATTGGGGGAGACCCAGTACTTC. It encodes CASSVPLGETQYF.

This clonotype was detected a few times. The CDR3 DNA reads as TGTGCCATCAGTGAGTACTTGGGCTCTGGAAACACCATATATTTT. Amino acid sequence: CAISEYLGSGNTIYF. The genes are TRBV10-3 and TRBJ1-3; unclear D gene. V was pared by 1 base and J by 0 bases, with 7 bases between. The CDR3 is 15 amino acids. Germline loops: CDR1 ENHRY, CDR2 SYGVKD.

There are a few counts of this clonotype. This chain links TRBV9 with TRBJ2-3; D gene ambiguous. The CDR3 totals 14 residues. Germline V CDR1 and CDR2: SGDLS, YYNGEE. Trimming removed 0 bases from V and 2 bases from J, with 7 bases in between. CDR3 in DNA: TGTGCCAGCAGCGTAGAGAGCCACACAGATACGCAGTATTTT. Its translation: CASSVESHTDTQYF.

The chain links TRBV5-1 to TRBJ2-5; D could derive from TRBD1 or TRBD2 (6 bases each). V lost 0 bases and J 5 bases, leaving 11 bases between the germline ends. The V gene's germline CDR1 is SGHRS and CDR2 YFSETQ. This CDR3 has 14 amino acids. The CDR3 DNA reads as TGCGCCAGCAGCTTGGACAGGGCGGGGGAGACCCAGTACTTC. Translation: CASSLDRAGETQYF. The full variable domain, rest sourced from reference TRBV5-1 and TRBJ2-5, is KAGVTQTPRYLIKTRGQQVTLSCSPISGHRSVSWYQQTPGQGLQFLFEYFSETQRNKGNFPGRFSGRQFSNSRSEMNVSTLELGDSALYLCASSLDRAGETQYFGPGTRLLVL.

On this clonotype: Germline and junction disagree at one end, which may indicate a read error. The rearrangement uses TRBV7-7 and TRBJ2-1, with 13 bases matching TRBD2. Germline CDR1 SSHAT, CDR2 FNYEAQ (reference sequence). The length of the CDR3 is 16 residues. CDR3 sequence: CASSPTSGGVGSEQFF. In DNA, the CDR3 is TGTGCTAGCAGTCCCACTAGCGGGGGGGTCGGGAGTGAGCAGTTCTTC.